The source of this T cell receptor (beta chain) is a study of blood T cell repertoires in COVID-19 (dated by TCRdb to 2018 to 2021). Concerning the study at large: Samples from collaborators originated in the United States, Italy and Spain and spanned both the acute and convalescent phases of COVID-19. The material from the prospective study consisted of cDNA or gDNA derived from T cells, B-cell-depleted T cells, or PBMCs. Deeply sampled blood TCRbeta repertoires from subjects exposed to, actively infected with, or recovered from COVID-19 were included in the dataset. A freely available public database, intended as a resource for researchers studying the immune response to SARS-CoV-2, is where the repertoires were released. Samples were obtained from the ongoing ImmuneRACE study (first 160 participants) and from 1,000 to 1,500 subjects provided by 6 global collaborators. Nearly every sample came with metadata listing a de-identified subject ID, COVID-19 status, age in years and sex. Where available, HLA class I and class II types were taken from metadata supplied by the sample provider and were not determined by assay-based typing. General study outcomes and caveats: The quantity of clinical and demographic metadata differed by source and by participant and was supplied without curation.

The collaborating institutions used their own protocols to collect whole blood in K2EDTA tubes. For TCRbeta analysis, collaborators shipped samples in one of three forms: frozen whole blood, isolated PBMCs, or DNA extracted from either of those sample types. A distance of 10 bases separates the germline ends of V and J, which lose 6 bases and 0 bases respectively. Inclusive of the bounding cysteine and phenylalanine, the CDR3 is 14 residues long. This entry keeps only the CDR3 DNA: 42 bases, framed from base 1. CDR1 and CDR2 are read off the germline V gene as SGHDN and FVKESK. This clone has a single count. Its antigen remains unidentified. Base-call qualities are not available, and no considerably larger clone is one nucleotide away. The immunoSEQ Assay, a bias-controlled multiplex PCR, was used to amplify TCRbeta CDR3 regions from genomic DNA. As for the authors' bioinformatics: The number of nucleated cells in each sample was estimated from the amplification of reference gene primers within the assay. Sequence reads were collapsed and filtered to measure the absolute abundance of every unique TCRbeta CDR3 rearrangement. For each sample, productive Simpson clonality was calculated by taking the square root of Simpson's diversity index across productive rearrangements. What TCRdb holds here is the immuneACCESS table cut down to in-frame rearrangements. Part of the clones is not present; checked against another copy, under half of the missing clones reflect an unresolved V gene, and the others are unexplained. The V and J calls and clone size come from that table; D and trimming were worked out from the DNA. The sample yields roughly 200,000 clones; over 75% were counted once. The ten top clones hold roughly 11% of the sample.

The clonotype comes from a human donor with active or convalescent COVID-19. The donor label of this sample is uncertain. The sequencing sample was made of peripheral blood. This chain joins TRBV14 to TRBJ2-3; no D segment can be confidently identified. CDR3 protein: CASRALLSTDTQYF. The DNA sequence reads TGTGCCAGCAGGGCTCTACTAAGCACAGATACGCAGTATTTT. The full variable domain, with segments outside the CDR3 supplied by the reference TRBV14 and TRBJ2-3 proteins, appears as EAGVTQFPSHSVIEKGQTVTLRCDPISGHDNLYWYRRVMGKEIKFLLHFVKESKQDESGMPNNRFLAERTGGTYSTLKVQPAELEDSGVYFCASRALLSTDTQYFGPGTRLTVL.